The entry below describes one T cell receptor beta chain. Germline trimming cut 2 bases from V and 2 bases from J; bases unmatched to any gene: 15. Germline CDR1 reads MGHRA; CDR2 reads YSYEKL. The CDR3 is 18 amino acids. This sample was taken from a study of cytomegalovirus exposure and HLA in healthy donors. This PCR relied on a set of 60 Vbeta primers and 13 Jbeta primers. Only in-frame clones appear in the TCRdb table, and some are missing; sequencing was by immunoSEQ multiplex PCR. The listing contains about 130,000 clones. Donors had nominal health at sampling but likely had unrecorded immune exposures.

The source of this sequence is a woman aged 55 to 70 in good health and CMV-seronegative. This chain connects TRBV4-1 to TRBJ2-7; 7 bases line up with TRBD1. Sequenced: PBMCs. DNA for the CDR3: TGCGCCAGCAGCCAACTAACCACCACCCGGGACAGTCCCTACGAGCAGTACTTC. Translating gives CASSQLTTTRDSPYEQYF.